The next 27 T cell receptor beta chains were all read from a single sample in a study of cytomegalovirus exposure and HLA in healthy donors. Primers for the PCR totalled 60 Vbeta and 13 Jbeta. TCRdb's copy holds only in-frame clones and misses some; the assay was immunoSEQ multiplex PCR. The sample includes about 220,000 clones, 75% to 90% of them seen just once. The sample consisted of PBMCs. The receptor source for this set is a boy aged 2 to 10 in good health and CMV-seronegative.

This chain uses TRBV7-2 with TRBJ1-5; the D is unclear. The germline CDR1 and CDR2 sequences are SGHTA and FQGNSA. The CDR3 sequence is 12 residues long. The V end was cut by 1 base, the J end by 8 bases, with 6 bases between. DNA for the CDR3: TGTGCCAGCAGCTTAGGCTCGGAGCCCCAGCATTTT. It codes for CASSLGSEPQHF.

V usage is TRBV7-9 and J usage is TRBJ2-5; 8 bases line up with TRBD1. V shed 5 bases and J 5 bases; nucleotides not matched to a gene: 10. This CDR3 contains 15 residues. In germline, CDR1 is SEHNR, CDR2 FQNEAQ (reference sequence). The CDR3 sequence is CASSPRGTGEETQYF. The CDR3 coding sequence is TGTGCCAGCAGCCCCCGCGGGACAGGAGAGGAGACCCAGTACTTC.

This clone was seen only a few times. The chain carries TRBV5-4 and TRBJ2-2; D might be TRBD2 (6 bases). From germline, CDR1 is SGHNT and CDR2 YYREEE (reference sequence). The CDR3 contains 15 residues. V was cut by 4 bases and J by 5 bases, with 15 bases left in between. The CDR3 bases are TGTGCCAGCAGCGATATAGGCCTAGCGACCGGGGAGCTGTTTTTT. It is translated as CASSDIGLATGELFF. The entire variable domain, with the rest obtained from reference TRBV5-4 and TRBJ2-2, is as follows: ETGVTQSPTHLIKTRGQQVTLRCSSQSGHNTVSWYQQALGQGPQFIFQYYREEENGRGNFPPRFSGLQFPNYSSELNVNALELDDSALYLCASSDIGLATGELFFGEGSRLTVL.

The rearrangement uses TRBV7-9 and TRBJ2-7; D is possibly TRBD1 (6 bases). Germline lookup yields CDR1 SEHNR and CDR2 FQNEAQ (reference sequence). With 1 base removed from V and 3 bases from J, the gap between germline ends came to 13 bases. The CDR3 contains 15 residues. Written as DNA, the CDR3 is TGTGCCAGCAGCTTAGAGGCAGGGGCAGGCTACGAGCAGTACTTC. It codes for CASSLEAGAGYEQYF.

This clone has only one observation. V usage is TRBV19 and J usage is TRBJ2-7; D unresolved. The CDR3 loop spans 14 amino acids. V was cut by 5 bases and J by 0 bases, with 11 bases left in between. CDR1 is LNHDA and CDR2 is SQIVND in the germline V gene (reference sequence). Written as DNA, the CDR3 is TGTGCCAGTAGTTCAAGTCTTAGCTCCTACGAGCAGTACTTC. It codes for CASSSSLSSYEQYF.

The chain couples TRBV10-3 to TRBJ1-1; TRBD1 agrees at 9 bases. With V trimmed by 3 bases and J by 6 bases, 5 bases remained unmatched. The CDR3 spans 14 residues. CDR1 is ENHRY and CDR2 is SYGVKD in the germline V gene. The CDR3 reads CAISEARDRAEAFF. CDR3 coding DNA: TGTGCCATCAGTGAAGCCCGGGACAGGGCTGAAGCTTTCTTT.

The genes are TRBV7-8 and TRBJ2-3; 8 bases are a match to TRBD2. V lost 3 bases and J lost 3; bases outside the gene matches: 2. The CDR3 sequence is 14 residues long. CDR1 SGHVS and CDR2 FQNEAQ come from the germline V gene. CDR3 DNA sequence: TGTGCCAGCAGCTTGACGGGGGGGACAGATACGCAGTATTTT. Protein product: CASSLTGGTDTQYF.

This chain connects TRBV11-2 to TRBJ1-6; 11 nucleotides line up with TRBD1. V lost 1 base to trimming and J lost 6 bases; unmatched junction nucleotides: 2. This CDR3 region has 16 residues. CDR1 SGHAT and CDR2 FQNNGV come from the germline V gene. This CDR3 is CASSLGGTGGNSPLHF. CDR3 nucleotide sequence: TGTGCCAGCAGCTTAGGGGGGACAGGGGGTAATTCACCCCTCCACTTT.

V is TRBV5-1 and J is TRBJ1-2; D remains unclear. This CDR3 is built from 12 residues. Deletions cut 6 bases from V and 6 bases from J, with 12 bases between. CDR1 is SGHRS, CDR2 YFSETQ, per germline. The CDR3 is CASTEGVNGYTF. The CDR3 DNA sequence: TGCGCCAGCACCGAGGGAGTTAATGGCTACACCTTC.

The gene calls are TRBV9 and TRBJ2-5; 8 bases are a match to TRBD2. V lost 3 bases, J lost 3 bases, and 10 bases stayed unmatched. CDR3 size: 16 residues. CDR1 and CDR2 (germline): SGDLS, YYNGEE. CDR3 nucleotide sequence: TGTGCCAGCAGCGGGAGCGGGGGAAGTACTAAAGAGACCCAGTACTTC. Translation gives CASSGSGGSTKETQYF.

The gene calls are TRBV9 and TRBJ1-5; 7 nucleotides match TRBD1. This CDR3 contains 15 residues. With V trimmed by 2 bases and J by 0 bases, 2 bases remained unmatched. Germline V gene sequence: CDR1 SGDLS, CDR2 YYNGEE. CDR3 protein: CASSVGQDSNQPQHF. CDR3 nucleotides: TGTGCCAGCAGCGTCGGACAGGATAGCAATCAGCCCCAGCATTTT.

The chain combines TRBV6-1 with TRBJ1-4; no clear D gene. This CDR3 is 16 amino acids long. CDR1 is MNHNS and CDR2 is SASEGT in the germline V gene. Trimming cost V 1 base and J 5 bases, with 14 bases left between them. The CDR3 protein is CASSEGHLGSNEKLFF. For the CDR3, the DNA is TGTGCCAGCAGTGAAGGCCACCTAGGTTCCAATGAAAAACTGTTTTTT.

This rearrangement joins TRBV7-2 to TRBJ1-4, with a possible D match to TRBD1 (5 bases). There are 17 residues in the CDR3. CDR1 is SGHTA, CDR2 FQGNSA, per germline. V shed 7 bases and J shed 0 bases, with 18 bases lying between them. The CDR3 coding sequence is TGTGCCAGCACTCCCCCAGGGACTTTCTCAACTAATGAAAAACTGTTTTTT. Translated, it gives CASTPPGTFSTNEKLFF.

J is TRBJ2-1 and V is TRBV19, with 11 bases aligning to TRBD2. The CDR3 is 16 residues long. The J segment lost 3 bases and the V segment lost 4 bases, leaving 5 bases of the junction unmatched. Germline V lookup: CDR1 LNHDA, CDR2 SQIVND (reference sequence). The chain's CDR3 is CASSTPGLAVYNEQFF. Here the CDR3 DNA reads TGTGCCAGTAGTACCCCGGGACTAGCGGTCTACAATGAGCAGTTCTTC. Full variable domain (remainder filled in from reference TRBV19 and TRBJ2-1): DGGITQSPKYLFRKEGQNVTLSCEQNLNHDAMYWYRQDPGQGLRLIYYSQIVNDFQKGDIAEGYSVSREKKESFPLTVTSAQKNPTAFYLCASSTPGLAVYNEQFFGPGTRLTVL.

The J gene is TRBJ1-5, the V gene TRBV6-1; 8 bases are a match to TRBD1. The CDR3 sequence is 15 residues long. Unmatched junction bases numbered 2, after V lost 2 bases and J lost 2 bases. CDR1 and CDR2 from the germline V gene are MNHNS and SASEGT. CDR3 amino acids: CASSESGQGNQPQHF. Here the CDR3 DNA reads TGTGCCAGCAGTGAATCGGGACAGGGCAATCAGCCCCAGCATTTT.

The V call is TRBV25-1, the J call TRBJ2-1, with TRBD2 matching 10 bases. The CDR3 is made up of 16 amino acids. Germline V gene data show CDR1 as MGHDK and CDR2 as SYGVNS. J was trimmed by 4 bases and V by 4 bases; bases with no gene match: 7. Here the CDR3 DNA reads TGTGCCAGCAGTGGAACCATAGCGGGGGGATACAATGAGCAGTTCTTC. Translated, it gives CASSGTIAGGYNEQFF.

This clone was picked up a small number of times. The chain employs TRBV5-1 and TRBJ1-1, with D possibly being TRBD1 (6 bases). CDR3 size: 15 residues. Trimming removed 3 bases from V and 2 bases from J, with 14 bases in between. Germline V gives CDR1 SGHRS, CDR2 YFSETQ. The CDR3 here is CASSSLQGYNTEAFF. CDR3 DNA sequence: TGCGCCAGCAGCTCATTACAGGGATATAACACTGAAGCTTTCTTT.

The CDR3 DNA reads TGTGCCAGCAGCCGGGGGACAGGGTGGGGCACAGATACGCAGTATTTT. Translated: CASSRGTGWGTDTQYF. The chain links TRBV14 to TRBJ2-3, with 9 bases that match TRBD1. V gave up 4 bases and J gave up 1 base; unmatched junction bases: 6. CDR1 and CDR2 from the germline V gene are SGHDN and FVKESK. This CDR3 contains 16 residues.

The chain carries TRBV5-4 and TRBJ2-5; TRBD2 is a possible D gene (5 bases). V lost 1 base to trimming and J lost 1 base, with 17 bases between them. The CDR3 is 17 residues long. Per the germline V gene, CDR1 is SGHNT and CDR2 is YYREEE (reference sequence). DNA of the CDR3: TGTGCCAGCAGCTTGATTTCTGGGCCGCGGGCCCAAGAGACCCAGTACTTC. This codes for CASSLISGPRAQETQYF. Combining the CDR3 with reference TRBV5-4 and TRBJ2-5 gives the whole variable domain ETGVTQSPTHLIKTRGQQVTLRCSSQSGHNTVSWYQQALGQGPQFIFQYYREEENGRGNFPPRFSGLQFPNYSSELNVNALELDDSALYLCASSLISGPRAQETQYFGPGTRLLVL.

This clone was counted between two and nine times. The rearrangement uses TRBV5-6 and TRBJ2-5, with 8 positions matching TRBD2. The germline V gene has CDR1 SGHDT and CDR2 YYEEEE. The CDR3 is made up of 14 amino acids. After removal of 2 bases from V and 1 base from J, the junction contained 1 base not matched to a gene. The CDR3 region has the DNA TGTGCCAGCAGCTTAGCGGGGGCCCAAGAGACCCAGTACTTC. As protein: CASSLAGAQETQYF.

The rearrangement links TRBV4-1 to TRBJ2-1; 9 bases align to TRBD2. V trimming: 0 bases; J trimming: 4 bases; junction bases outside the gene matches: 4. CDR1 and CDR2 (germline): MGHRA, YSYEKL. The CDR3 is 16 residues long. CDR3 DNA: TGCGCCAGCAGCCAAGACGAGCGGGGGGTATACAATGAGCAGTTCTTC. Its protein is CASSQDERGVYNEQFF.

The CDR3 DNA sequence: TGTGCCAGCAGCGCCGGGACTAGCGTTCTTTCCTACAATGAGCAGTTCTTC. Translating gives CASSAGTSVLSYNEQFF. The V gene is TRBV7-6, the J gene TRBJ2-1; the match to TRBD2 covers 10 bases. From germline, CDR1 is SGHVS and CDR2 FNYEAQ. J was trimmed by 1 base and V by 5 bases; bases with no gene match: 8. The length of the CDR3 is 17 residues.

V gene TRBV27 combines with J gene TRBJ1-4; a weak D match, TRBD1 (5 bases). The V and J ends lost 7 bases and 0 bases respectively, with 12 bases between them. The CDR3 length is 15 residues. Germline V CDR1 and CDR2: MNHEY, SMNVEV (reference sequence). The CDR3 sequence is CASIQGRTTNEKLFF. CDR3 DNA: TGTGCCAGCATTCAGGGAAGAACAACTAATGAAAAACTGTTTTTT.

J is TRBJ1-2 and V is TRBV9; TRBD1 is a possible D gene (5 bases). Trimming stripped 3 bases from V and 2 bases from J, with 14 bases between. Germline CDR1 reads SGDLS; CDR2 reads YYNGEE. The CDR3 consists of 15 residues. The CDR3 region is CASSGGAAANYGYTF. CDR3 in DNA: TGTGCCAGCAGCGGTGGGGCCGCAGCCAACTATGGCTACACCTTC.

V gene TRBV15 combines with J gene TRBJ2-3; 9 nucleotides match TRBD1. Looked up from germline, CDR1 is LNHNV and CDR2 is YYDKDF (reference sequence). This CDR3 spans 15 amino acids. V was clipped by 3 bases and J by 4 bases; unmatched bases: 5. The CDR3 DNA sequence: TGTGCCACCAGCAGGTATGGGACAGGGTCAGATACGCAGTATTTT. It translates to CATSRYGTGSDTQYF.

V usage is TRBV6-1 and J usage is TRBJ2-1; the D gene is possibly TRBD2 (6 bases). Trimming left V 2 bases short and J 9 bases short, with 11 bases between. Germline values: CDR1 MNHNS, CDR2 SASEGT. The CDR3 spans 13 residues. DNA for the CDR3: TGTGCCAGCAGTGAACTGGCGGGGAGTGAGCAGTTCTTC. As protein: CASSELAGSEQFF.

This chain uses TRBV19 with TRBJ2-7; 9 nucleotides agree with TRBD1. CDR1 and CDR2 from the germline V gene are LNHDA and SQIVND (reference sequence). V lost 7 bases and J lost 5; bases outside the gene matches: 9. The CDR3 is 14 residues long. This CDR3 is CASTPGTGLHEQYF. For the CDR3, the DNA is TGTGCCAGTACCCCCGGGACAGGGCTTCACGAGCAGTACTTC.